Below, one T cell receptor (beta chain) is given with its context. In germline, CDR1 is MGHRA, CDR2 YSYEKL. The CDR3 is 21 residues long. The V gene end was trimmed by 4 bases and the J gene end by 3 bases; junction bases not matched to a gene: 18. This sample is part of a study of T cell changes during pregnancy in multiple sclerosis. TCRdb keeps only in-frame clones here, not all; method: immunoSEQ multiplex PCR. This sample has about 43,000 clones, with approximately 91% found just once. The chain carries TRBV4-1 and TRBJ2-2; 12 bases fit TRBD2. This clonotype originated in a female donor with multiple sclerosis, enrolled in a pregnancy study. Sequencing was done on a sample of PBMCs (not recorded whether the cells were cultured). The CDR3 bases are TGCGCCAGCAGCCGCTTAGACGCCCCTAGCGGGAGGGCCGTTGACACCGGGGAGCTGTTTTTT. Its translation is CASSRLDAPSGRAVDTGELFF.